The 7 T cell receptor beta chains given below trace back to one sample, sequenced in a study of PD-1 blockade in classical Hodgkin lymphoma. Generated by immunoSEQ multiplex PCR, the TCRdb table keeps only in-frame clones and is missing some. The sample holds just under 20,000 clones; less than 90% are singletons and the top ten take 2.5% to 3%. Time point defined: cycle 4 day 1 (C4D1), after 6 weeks of nivolumab. All patients experienced relapse after autologous stem cell transplantation, and brentuximab vedotin exposure was variable. CD4+ T cells were purified from thawed PBMCs by negative selection. The specimen was CD4+ T cells from blood, collected before the fourth cycle of nivolumab. These receptors were collected from a human donor with classical Hodgkin lymphoma.

J is TRBJ2-7 and V is TRBV19, with TRBD1 identical over 7 bases. CDR1 is LNHDA and CDR2 is SQIVND in the germline V gene (reference sequence). Trimming removed 1 base from V and 6 bases from J; junction bases left unmatched: 9. The CDR3 runs to 15 residues. CDR3 residues: CASSIGVGGEIEQYF. As DNA, the CDR3 is TGTGCCAGTAGTATAGGAGTAGGGGGCGAGATCGAGCAGTACTTC.

The chain links TRBV28 to TRBJ2-2; D is undetermined. The length of the CDR3 is 16 residues. Per germline, CDR1 MDHEN and CDR2 SYDVKM. Deletions cut 7 bases from V and 8 bases from J, with 23 bases between. CDR3 protein: CASKQYGANLNGELFF. In DNA form, the CDR3 reads TGTGCCAGCAAACAATACGGCGCCAATCTGAATGGGGAGCTGTTTTTT. Full variable domain (missing parts from reference TRBV28 and TRBJ2-2): DVKVTQSSRYLVKRTGEKVFLECVQDMDHENMFWYRQDPGLGLRLIYFSYDVKMKEKGDIPEGYSVSREKKERFSLILESASTNQTSMYLCASKQYGANLNGELFFGEGSRLTVL.

V usage is TRBV27 and J usage is TRBJ1-5; tentative D call: TRBD1 (5 bases). Trimming shortened V by 2 bases and J by 4 bases, and 9 bases separated the two germline ends. The germline CDR1 and CDR2 sequences are MNHEY and SMNVEV (reference sequence). The CDR3 is 14 amino acids. The CDR3 loop reads CASSLSRVNQPQHF. CDR3 DNA sequence: TGTGCCAGCAGTTTAAGCAGGGTAAATCAGCCCCAGCATTTT.

The rearrangement joins TRBV6-6 to TRBJ2-1; 7 positions match TRBD2. The germline V gene has CDR1 MNHNY and CDR2 SVGAGI (reference sequence). V gave up 6 bases and J gave up 9 bases; unmatched junction bases: 11. The CDR3 length is 14 residues. The CDR3 is CASRGGSFSGEQFF. CDR3 DNA sequence: TGTGCCAGCAGAGGCGGGAGCTTTAGTGGTGAGCAGTTCTTC.

This chain links TRBV28 with TRBJ2-3; 10 positions agree with TRBD2. V was clipped by 5 bases and J by 3 bases; unmatched bases: 8. The CDR3 runs to 16 residues. The germline V gene has CDR1 MDHEN and CDR2 SYDVKM. Here the CDR3 DNA reads TGTGCCAGCAGTAAAAGCGGGAGGGCAGGGACAGATACGCAGTATTTT. Protein sequence: CASSKSGRAGTDTQYF.

V is TRBV7-2 and J is TRBJ1-5; D perhaps matches TRBD1 (5 bases). The CDR3 is 14 residues long. The germline V gene has CDR1 SGHTA and CDR2 FQGNSA. The ends were cut back, 6 bases at V and 0 bases at J, with 9 bases in the middle. CDR3 nucleotides: TGTGCCAGCAGGGCAGGGAATAGCAATCAGCCCCAGCATTTT. Protein product: CASRAGNSNQPQHF.

This chain links TRBV7-3 with TRBJ2-2; D ambiguous. Trimming took off 5 bases at V and 6 bases at J, with 13 bases between the two ends. The CDR3 is 14 amino acids. Germline assignment: CDR1 SGHTA and CDR2 FQGTGA. The CDR3 DNA is TGTGCCAGCAGCCTATCGTCTCCCCCCGGGGAGCTGTTTTTT. Translation: CASSLSSPPGELFF.